These T cell receptor beta chains were read from a single sample in a study of beta chain features in type 1 diabetes. Here immunoSEQ multiplex PCR was the method, and the copy in TCRdb shows in-frame clones only, minus some. The profile shows a few hundred thousand clones, roughly 17% of them singletons. Source material: naive CD4+ T cells from blood. The receptors stem from a man younger than 45 with type 1 diabetes. Both conserved end residues are part of each CDR3. The order of the fields is clone size, D gene, V gene, J gene, CDR3 DNA, CDR3 protein. D genes are given only for firm matches. The size field is filled for only some rows; it gives once, few, many or a size class.

>few|TRBD1|TRBV30|TRBJ2-1
TGTGCCTGGAGACAGGGGAATGGCAATGAGCAGTTCTTC
CAWRQGNGNEQFF
>few|-|TRBV7-2|TRBJ2-3
TGTGCCAGCAGCTTAGGGGTTACGCAGTATTTT
CASSLGVTQYF
>-|-|TRBV30|TRBJ2-7
TGTGCCTGGAGTCCCACAGGGAGCTCCTACGAGCAGTACTTC
CAWSPTGSSYEQYF
>-|-|TRBV4-3|TRBJ1-5
TGCGCCAGCAGCCCCGACCGAACGGGAAGCAATCAGCCCCAGCATTTT
CASSPDRTGSNQPQHF
>few|-|TRBV6-4|TRBJ2-1
TGTGCCAGCAGTCCCCTAGCGAACTCCTACAATGAGCAGTTCTTC
CASSPLANSYNEQFF
>few|TRBD1|TRBV15|TRBJ2-1
TGTGCCACCAGCAGAAAGGGGGCCCCCTACAATGAGCAGTTCTTC
CATSRKGAPYNEQFF
>few|TRBD1|TRBV23-1|TRBJ1-2
TGCGCCAGCAGTCATTCGGACAGGGGTGAGGGCTACACCTTC
CASSHSDRGEGYTF
>few|-|TRBV9|TRBJ2-7
TGTGCCAGCAGCGTAGCGGGACAAGACGAGCAGTACTTC
CASSVAGQDEQYF
>-|-|TRBV30|TRBJ1-4
TGTGCCTGGAGTGTAAGAGCGGAACTGTTTTTT
CAWSVRAELFF
>-|TRBD2|TRBV4-3|TRBJ2-1
TGCGCCAGCAGCCAAGAACTAGCGGATAACAATGAGCAGTTCTTC
CASSQELADNNEQFF
>once|TRBD2|TRBV27|TRBJ2-5
TGTGCCAGCAGTTTACTAGCGGGACGTTCGGGAGAGACCCAGTACTTC
CASSLLAGRSGETQYF
>-|-|TRBV9|TRBJ2-7
TGTGCCAGCAGCGCCAAGGGCAATTGGGGGTACGAGCAGTACTTC
CASSAKGNWGYEQYF
>few|-|TRBV25-1|TRBJ1-1
TGTGCCAGCAGTGAGCCAGGGAGTCGGAACACTGAAGCTTTCTTT
CASSEPGSRNTEAFF
>few|-|TRBV29-1|TRBJ2-7
TGCAGCGCTGACGGAATCAAACACGAGCAGTACTTC
CSADGIKHEQYF